The T cell receptor (beta chain) under discussion was sequenced for a study of T cell responses to AZD1222 COVID-19 vaccine. Study details: Pooled in the analysis were second doses at about 4 or about 12 weeks. Notes on the study in general: The donor cohort was predominantly white British with a female majority, and clonal diversity may have been underestimated. Among those given AZD1222, only 5 to 7 were seropositive at baseline. Spike-spanning, vaccine-associated CD4 TCRs were dominant at 160-218 and 743-854.

The CDR3 totals 15 residues. Looked up from germline, CDR1 is SEHNR and CDR2 is FQNEAQ (reference sequence). V was clipped by 7 bases and J by 9 bases; unmatched bases: 13. The repertoire was sequenced with immunoSEQ multiplex PCR; TCRdb's copy has only in-frame clones and lacks some. The sample contains roughly 100,000 clones, around 90% of which appear only once. For this clone: Its antigen is as yet unknown.

This specimen was peripheral blood, taken on day 0 of AZD1222 vaccination. The source is an adult in good health. This chain uses TRBV7-9 with TRBJ2-1; 9 bases map to TRBD2. In DNA form, the CDR3 reads TGTGCCAGCACCGGGCTAGCGGGGCCGCGGGGTGAGCAGTTCTTC. It yields the protein CASTGLAGPRGEQFF.